This is a list of T cell receptor beta chains from one sample in a study of blood T cell repertoires in COVID-19. The protocol was immunoSEQ multiplex PCR, while the TCRdb copy is restricted to in-frame clones and leaves out a portion. This sample has 120,000 to 150,000 clones, with about nine tenths found just once. The sample comprised peripheral blood. These receptors originate from a human donor in a cohort sampled during active COVID-19. Each CDR3 is given with its conserved first and last residue. The D gene is left open where the match is weak. Some rows mark clone size as missing; the rest say once, few, many or name a class of expanded clone.

TRBJ2-3 | TRBV6-5 | . | . | TGTGCCAGCAGCCCGGACAGAATTAGCACAGATACGCAGTATTTT | CASSPDRISTDTQYF
TRBJ2-3 | TRBV7-3 | TRBD2 | . | TGTGCCAGCAGCTATCAGCGGGGTGGTCGCCATACGCAGTATTTT | CASSYQRGGRHTQYF
TRBJ2-3 | TRBV7-9 | TRBD1 | . | TGTGCCAGCAGCTGGGGACAGGGAGAGGGGGATACGCAGTATTTT | CASSWGQGEGDTQYF
TRBJ2-3 | TRBV19 | TRBD2 | . | TGTGCCAGTAGGTCCCCCCTAGCGGGGGGGCTTACAGATACGCAGTATTTT | CASRSPLAGGLTDTQYF
TRBJ2-7 | TRBV4-1 | TRBD2 | . | TGCGCCAGCAGCCAAGTATCGGGACTAGCGGGAGGGTGGTCCTACGAGCAGTACTTC | CASSQVSGLAGGWSYEQYF
TRBJ1-2 | TRBV18 | . | few | TGTGCCAGCTCACCACGCGGTGGCGGCTACACCTTC | CASSPRGGGYTF
TRBJ1-3 | TRBV28 | . | once | TGTGCCAGCAGTTTAGACATGGCGGGGAACACCATATATTTT | CASSLDMAGNTIYF
TRBJ1-5 | TRBV10-3 | . | . | TGTGCCATCAGTGAGGGGCAGGGCGGTCACATTCAGCCCCAGCATTTT | CAISEGQGGHIQPQHF
TRBJ2-6 | TRBV28 | . | . | TGTGCCAGCATTGACAGCCCCTCTGGGGCCAACGTCCTGACTTTC | CASIDSPSGANVLTF
TRBJ2-5 | TRBV19 | . | . | TGTGCCAGTAGTATCACAGTCAACCAAGAGACCCAGTACTTC | CASSITVNQETQYF
TRBJ1-2 | TRBV5-1 | . | . | TGCGCCAGCAGCTTGGCCTCCGACATCCAACGGGGCTACACCTTC | CASSLASDIQRGYTF
TRBJ2-6 | TRBV5-4 | . | . | TGTGCCAGCAGCTTAGCGGTCTCTGGGGCCAACGTCCTGACTTTC | CASSLAVSGANVLTF
TRBJ1-2 | TRBV24-1 | . | . | TGTGCCACCAGTGATTCCCCGACAGCTCCTAGCTACACCTTC | CATSDSPTAPSYTF
TRBJ2-1 | TRBV27 | . | once | TGTGCCAGCAGTTTACATCCCTCCTACAATGAGCAGTTCTTC | CASSLHPSYNEQFF
TRBJ1-3 | TRBV19 | . | once | TGTGCCACCAGACGGGGTGGAAATACTGGAAACACCATATATTTT | CATRRGGNTGNTIYF
TRBJ2-1 | TRBV28 | TRBD2 | . | TGTGCCAGCAGTTGGGCTAGCGGGAGGGCCCCTTACAATGAGCAGTTCTTC | CASSWASGRAPYNEQFF
TRBJ1-4 | TRBV27 | TRBD1 | once | TGTGCCAGCAGTCCCAGCCGGGACAGGGATAGAGGAAAACTGTTTTTT | CASSPSRDRDRGKLFF
TRBJ1-4 | TRBV9 | TRBD1 | . | TGTGCCAGCAGCGGGATCGGGGGACAGATTAATGAAAAACTGTTTTTT | CASSGIGGQINEKLFF
TRBJ1-3 | TRBV7-8 | . | . | TGTGCCAGCAGCTCCGTATTGAGGCAGGGAAACACCATATATTTT | CASSSVLRQGNTIYF
TRBJ1-1 | TRBV7-2 | . | once | TGTGCCAGCAGCTTACAACAGGTAAACACTGAAGCTTTCTTT | CASSLQQVNTEAFF
TRBJ2-6 | TRBV19 | . | . | TGTGCCAGTAAGGACAGCCCCTCTGGGGCCAACGTCCTGACTTTC | CASKDSPSGANVLTF
TRBJ1-4 | TRBV5-8 | . | . | TGTGCCAGCAGCTTGAAGCAGGGAATCTCCACTAATGAAAAACTGTTTTTT | CASSLKQGISTNEKLFF
TRBJ2-2 | TRBV11-2 | . | few | TGTGCCAGCAGCTCCTATCCCGAGGGGGAGCTGTTTTTT | CASSSYPEGELFF
TRBJ2-7 | TRBV28 | . | . | TGTGCCAGCAGAGAACCCGGGGGGCCCTACGAGCAGTACTTC | CASREPGGPYEQYF
TRBJ1-5 | TRBV6-6 | . | . | TGTGCCAGCAGTTTAGAAACCCATCAGCCCCAGCATTTT | CASSLETHQPQHF
TRBJ2-2 | TRBV6-2/TRBV6-3 | . | . | TGTGCCAGCAGTTACCCCCGGGGGGCTAACACCGGGGAGCTGTTTTTT | CASSYPRGANTGELFF
TRBJ2-7 | TRBV21-1 | . | . | TGTGCCAGCAGCACTCCGACAGGGACCCGCTCCTACGAGCAGTACTTC | CASSTPTGTRSYEQYF
TRBJ2-1 | TRBV4-1 | TRBD2 | . | TGCGCCAGCAGCCAGGGCTTGGGGTTTAGCGGGGGGGCCTACAATGAGCAGTTCTTC | CASSQGLGFSGGAYNEQFF
TRBJ2-1 | TRBV19 | . | . | TGTGCCAGTAGTAGGGCTGCCCGTACCTCTTACAATGAGCAGTTCTTC | CASSRAARTSYNEQFF
TRBJ1-1 | TRBV7-2 | TRBD1 | once | TGTGCCAGCAGCTTTACCGGGACAGCCAGCACTGAAGCTTTCTTT | CASSFTGTASTEAFF
TRBJ2-3 | TRBV5-1 | TRBD2 | . | TGCGCCAGCAGCCCTGGGACTAGCGGGGGCACGACAGATACGCAGTATTTT | CASSPGTSGGTTDTQYF
TRBJ2-7 | TRBV3-1/TRBV3-2 | . | . | TGTGCCAGCAGCCAAGAGAGCGGATATGGGGAGCAGTACTTC | CASSQESGYGEQYF
TRBJ1-1 | TRBV5-4 | . | . | TGTGCCAGCAGCTTGGGCCAAGCCACTGAAGCTTTCTTT | CASSLGQATEAFF
TRBJ2-5 | TRBV24-1 | . | . | TGTGCCACCAGTGAGATCGGGAGACAAGAGACCCAGTACTTC | CATSEIGRQETQYF
TRBJ2-1 | TRBV6-6 | TRBD2 | . | TGTGCCAGCAGTCCCTGGACTAGCGGGAGACCCTACAATGAGCAGTTCTTC | CASSPWTSGRPYNEQFF
TRBJ2-7 | TRBV21-1 | . | . | TGTGCCAGCAGCTTCGATACTAGCGACTCCTACGAGCAGTACTTC | CASSFDTSDSYEQYF